This T cell receptor beta chain was recorded in a study of blood T cell repertoires in COVID-19. The wider study: Material from acute and convalescent COVID-19 was sourced from the United States, Italy and Spain.

The authors' processing: Reference gene primer amplification gave nucleated cell count estimates. Sequencing used immunoSEQ multiplex PCR; TCRdb keeps in-frame clones, though not all of them. Clone size and V and J calls were adopted from that table, with D and trimming inferred from the DNA. Of around 60,000 clones in the sample, about 80% were seen once. The material sequenced was peripheral blood. This TCR came from a man aged 25 to 45 with COVID-19, enrolled during active disease.

The CDR3 loop reads CASSFAGGRTEAFF. The DNA for the CDR3 is TGCGCCAGCAGCTTTGCAGGGGGGAGGACTGAAGCTTTCTTT. The J gene is TRBJ1-1, the V gene TRBV5-1; 7 nucleotides match TRBD1. The length of the CDR3 is 14 residues. Germline CDR1 reads SGHRS; CDR2 reads YFSETQ. V lost 2 bases, J lost 5 bases, and 6 bases stayed unmatched.